The clone carrying this TCR beta chain has only a few counts. The entry originates in a study of cytomegalovirus exposure and HLA in healthy donors. This CDR3 is built from 14 residues. CDR1 MNHEY and CDR2 SVGAGI come from the germline V gene. V lost 6 bases and J lost 4, with 13 bases in between. Method: immunoSEQ multiplex PCR; TCRdb's copy keeps in-frame clones and lacks some. The sample yields 250,000 to 350,000 clones, 70% to 90% seen once. The sample comprised PBMCs. The clonotype originates from a man aged 25 to 45 in good health and CMV-seronegative. The chain recombines TRBV6-5 with TRBJ1-5; D might be TRBD1 (5 bases). CDR3 residues: CASSPTRGNQPQHF. CDR3 sequence (DNA): TGTGCCAGCAGCCCCACAAGGGGAAATCAGCCCCAGCATTTT.